Sequencing of this TCR beta chain was carried out in a study of shared clonotypes between healthy human individuals. Across the whole study: Ranging from 18 to 49 in age, donors were two women and a few men. CD4 naive and memory got three plates each, CD8 naive two, CD8 memory one.

Clones were read by immunoSEQ multiplex PCR, and TCRdb kept only the in-frame ones, dropping some. This sample has a few hundred thousand clones; about 96% occur once, and the top ten carry 0.32%. The source material was memory CD8+ T cells sorted from blood. Subset of the sample: CD45RO+ cells pooled with CCR7-negative TemRA cells. This TCR was sampled from a man under 40 in good health.

The DNA of the CDR3 is TGTGCCAGTAGTATAGTAGGCAGGGACAAGAACACTGAAGCTTTCTTT. This gives the protein CASSIVGRDKNTEAFF. The rearrangement uses TRBV19 and TRBJ1-1; a possible D gene is TRBD1 (6 bases). Per the germline V gene, CDR1 is LNHDA and CDR2 is SQIVND (reference sequence). Trimming stripped 1 base from V and 1 base from J, with 13 bases between. CDR3 length equals 16 residues.